The T cell receptor (beta chain) described here comes from a study of T-cell reconstitution after alpha-beta-depleted transplantation in children. Concerning this clonotype: The antigen remains unidentified.

Unique molecular identifiers were incorporated into the prepared TCRbeta library. TCRdb recomputed calls from the PCR reads with MiXCR, one row per CDR3 protein. This sample yields about 980,000 distinct CDR3 sequences, of which roughly 29% are seen a single time; about 28% belongs to the top ten. Overall study results and limits: At around two months after transplant, the alpha-beta T cells were reportedly derived from several hundred expanded clones that came from non-depleted graft cells. A year post-transplant, T-cell counts and diversity derived mostly from newly produced T cells. Surviving recipient T cells and thymic progenitors produced the high day-60 TCRbeta diversity seen in some patients.

The CDR3 extends over 11 amino acids. The germline CDR1 and CDR2 sequences are SQVTM and ANQGSEA. V was cut by 4 bases and J by 7 bases, with 7 bases left in between. The material sequenced was PBMCs, mostly from graft donor cells, taken 360 days after TCRalphabeta/CD19-depleted stem cell transplant. The TCR sequence derives from a boy in the first two years of life who had a stem cell transplant for SCID, so the T cells may come from the graft donor. The chain employs TRBV29-1 and TRBJ2-2; no definite D call. The CDR3 DNA follows: TGCAGCGTTGGCCACCGCGGGGAGCTGTTTTTT. Residues: CSVGHRGELFF.